The 2 T cell receptor beta chains in this list originate from one sample, sequenced in a study of shared clonotypes between healthy human individuals. Some clones are missing from TCRdb's copy, which holds only in-frame ones; the method was immunoSEQ multiplex PCR. The repertoire holds roughly 2.5 million clones, with around 90% as singletons. The sample consisted of naive CD4+ T cells sorted from blood. Indicated subset: CD45RA+ positively selected. The receptors shown here come from a man aged 18 to 29 in good health.

V usage is TRBV19 and J usage is TRBJ1-2; D unresolved. CDR1 is LNHDA, CDR2 SQIVND, per germline (reference sequence). The CDR3 totals 16 residues. Deletions cut 5 bases from V and 0 bases from J, with 16 bases between. The CDR3, as DNA: TGTGCCAGTAGTCAAGCAGGAGGGCTGGCTAACTATGGCTACACCTTC. Translating it yields CASSQAGGLANYGYTF.

The V gene is TRBV5-5, the J gene TRBJ1-4, with 10 bases identical to TRBD1. Germline values: CDR1 SGHKS, CDR2 YYEKEE (reference sequence). The CDR3 is 16 amino acids. The junction had 1 base not matched to a gene; V was cut back by 2 bases and J by 0 bases. The CDR3 loop is CASSFGQGATNEKLFF. In DNA form, the CDR3 reads TGTGCCAGCAGCTTCGGACAGGGGGCAACTAATGAAAAACTGTTTTTT.